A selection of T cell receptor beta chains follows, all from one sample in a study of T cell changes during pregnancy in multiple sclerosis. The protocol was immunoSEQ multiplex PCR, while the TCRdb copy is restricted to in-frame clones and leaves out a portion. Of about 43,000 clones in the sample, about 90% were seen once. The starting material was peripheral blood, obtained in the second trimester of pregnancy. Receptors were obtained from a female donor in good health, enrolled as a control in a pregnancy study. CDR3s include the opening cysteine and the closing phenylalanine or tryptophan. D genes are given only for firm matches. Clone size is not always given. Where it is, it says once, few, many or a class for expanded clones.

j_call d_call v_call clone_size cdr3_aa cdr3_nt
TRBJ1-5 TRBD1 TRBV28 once CASSFPTYSGQGANQPQHF TGTGCCAGCAGTTTCCCAACCTACTCTGGACAGGGCGCCAATCAGCCCCAGCATTTT
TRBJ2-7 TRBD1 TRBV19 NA CASSPEDRDYEQYF TGTGCCAGTAGTCCAGAGGACAGGGATTACGAGCAGTACTTC
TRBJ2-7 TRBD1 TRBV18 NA CASSPSTGGIYEQYF TGTGCCAGCTCACCATCCACAGGGGGGATCTACGAGCAGTACTTC
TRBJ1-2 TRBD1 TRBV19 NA CASSIGQGVGGYTF TGTGCCAGTAGTATTGGACAGGGGGTGGGTGGCTACACCTTC
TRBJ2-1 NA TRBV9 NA CASSVVSAGYNEQFF TGTGCCAGCAGCGTAGTCTCCGCGGGGTACAATGAGCAGTTCTTC
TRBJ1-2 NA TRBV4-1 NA CASSQENLDFVPLNGYTF TGCGCCAGCAGCCAAGAGAACCTTGACTTTGTTCCACTCAATGGCTACACCTTC
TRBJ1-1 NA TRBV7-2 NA CASSLRTTQGNTEAFF TGTGCCAGCAGCTTAAGGACAACTCAGGGGAACACTGAAGCTTTCTTT
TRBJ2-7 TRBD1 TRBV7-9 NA CASSLGGQAPGQYF TGTGCCAGCAGCTTAGGGGGACAGGCCCCCGGGCAGTACTTC
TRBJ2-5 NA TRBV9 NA CASSVAGALGSQETQYF TGTGCCAGCAGCGTAGCTGGGGCTCTCGGGAGTCAAGAGACCCAGTACTTC
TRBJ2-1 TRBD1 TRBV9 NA CASSPQGEGAGEQFF TGTGCCAGCAGCCCACAGGGAGAGGGGGCGGGTGAGCAGTTCTTC
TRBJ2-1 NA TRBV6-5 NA CASSYSRVYNEQFF TGTGCCAGCAGTTATTCGCGGGTATACAATGAGCAGTTCTTC
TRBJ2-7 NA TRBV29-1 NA CSVETGSSYEQYF TGCAGCGTTGAGACAGGAAGCTCCTACGAGCAGTACTTC
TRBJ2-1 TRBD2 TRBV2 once CASSEARGGQYSQFF TGTGCCAGCAGTGAAGCCCGCGGGGGGCAATATTCGCAGTTCTTC
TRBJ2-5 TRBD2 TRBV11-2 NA CASSMPTSGQETQYF TGTGCCAGCAGCATGCCCACTAGCGGCCAAGAGACCCAGTACTTC
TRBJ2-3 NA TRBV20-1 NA CSAPGDTQYF TGCAGTGCTCCGGGGGATACGCAGTATTTT
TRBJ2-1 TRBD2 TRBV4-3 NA CASSPRLAANNEQFF TGCGCCAGCAGCCCCAGACTAGCGGCTAACAATGAGCAGTTCTTC
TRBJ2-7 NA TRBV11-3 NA CASSFTASYEQYF TGTGCCAGCAGCTTTACAGCCTCCTACGAGCAGTACTTC
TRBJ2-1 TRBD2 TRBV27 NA CASSRRLAGGPNEQFF TGTGCCAGCAGTCGACGACTAGCGGGAGGCCCCAATGAGCAGTTCTTC
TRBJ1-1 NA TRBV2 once CASSEDRAEAFF TGTGCCAGCAGCGAAGACAGAGCTGAAGCTTTCTTT
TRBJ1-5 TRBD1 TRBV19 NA CASSVVTGGNQPQHF TGTGCCAGTAGTGTCGTAACAGGGGGCAATCAGCCCCAGCATTTT
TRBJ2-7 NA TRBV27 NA CASSLSGGGGYEQYF TGTGCCAGCAGTTTATCTGGAGGGGGCGGCTACGAGCAGTACTTC
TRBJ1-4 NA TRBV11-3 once CASSHGQPSRAHRYEKLFF TGTGCCAGCAGCCACGGACAGCCCAGCCGGGCGCACAGATATGAAAAACTGTTTTTT
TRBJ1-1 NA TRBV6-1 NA CASSAGTTGNTEAFF TGTGCCAGCAGTGCCGGCACGACGGGGAACACTGAAGCTTTCTTT
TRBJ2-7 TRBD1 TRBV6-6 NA CASSYRDRVDF TGTGCCAGCAGTTACCGGGACAGGGTAGACTTC
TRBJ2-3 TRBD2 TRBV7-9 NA CASSLLAGVTDTQYF TGTGCCAGCAGCTTACTAGCGGGGGTCACAGATACGCAGTATTTT
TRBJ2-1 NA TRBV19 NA CASSIFSGTLGEQFF TGTGCCAGTAGTATATTTAGCGGAACCCTGGGGGAGCAGTTCTTC
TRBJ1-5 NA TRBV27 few CASSSEGAQHF TGTGCCAGCAGTTCGGAAGGGGCCCAGCATTTT
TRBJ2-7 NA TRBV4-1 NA CASSQGDKQNYEQYF TGCGCCAGCAGCCAAGGAGACAAACAGAACTACGAGCAGTACTTC
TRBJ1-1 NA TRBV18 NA CASSPPLRNTEAFF TGTGCCAGCTCACCGCCGCTTAGGAACACTGAAGCTTTCTTT
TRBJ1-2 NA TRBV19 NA CASSTFREAAFNYGYTF TGTGCCAGTAGTACCTTCCGCGAGGCCGCGTTTAACTATGGCTACACCTTC
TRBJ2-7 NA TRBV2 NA CASRDLRGEQYF TGTGCCAGCAGGGATCTTAGGGGCGAGCAGTACTTC
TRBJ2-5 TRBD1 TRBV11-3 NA CASSSDRAQETQYF TGTGCCAGCAGCTCAGACAGGGCGCAAGAGACCCAGTACTTC
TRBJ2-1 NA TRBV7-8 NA CASSLLGVALSYNEQFF TGTGCCAGCAGCTTACTTGGAGTGGCCCTCTCCTACAATGAGCAGTTCTTC
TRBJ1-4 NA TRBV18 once CASSPSNRVGNEKLFF TGTGCCAGCTCACCTTCGAATCGAGTCGGTAATGAAAAACTGTTTTTT
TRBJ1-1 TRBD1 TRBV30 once CAWSGTGGGGGTEAFF TGTGCCTGGAGTGGAACAGGGGGCGGAGGTGGCACTGAAGCTTTCTTT
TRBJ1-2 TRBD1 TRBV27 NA CASRVGQGNYGYTF TGTGCCAGCAGGGTGGGACAGGGTAACTATGGCTACACCTTC
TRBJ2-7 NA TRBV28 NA CASTSGREQYF TGTGCCAGCACCTCAGGGCGCGAGCAGTACTTC
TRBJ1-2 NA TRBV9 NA CASSVERGGDWNYGYTF TGTGCCAGCAGCGTAGAAAGAGGAGGCGACTGGAACTATGGCTACACCTTC
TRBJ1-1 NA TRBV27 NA CASSRQQNTEAFF TGTGCCAGCAGCCGACAGCAGAACACTGAAGCTTTCTTT
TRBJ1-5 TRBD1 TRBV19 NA CAIRDRANSNQPQHF TGTGCCATTCGGGACAGAGCAAATAGCAATCAGCCCCAGCATTTT
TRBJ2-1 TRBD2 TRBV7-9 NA CASSDTSGVPYINEQFF TGTGCCAGCAGCGACACTAGCGGAGTGCCCTATATCAATGAGCAGTTCTTC